The 12 T cell receptor beta chains below were found in one sample sequenced in a study of cytomegalovirus exposure and HLA in healthy donors. The table came from immunoSEQ multiplex PCR; TCRdb's copy has only in-frame clones and leaves some out. The data show over 110,000 clones, roughly nine tenths seen once. Input material: PBMCs. Receptors originate from a man between 18 and 35 years old in good health and CMV-seronegative.

The chain combines TRBV19 with TRBJ1-1, with TRBD1 as a possible D gene (5 bases). Germline CDR1 and CDR2: LNHDA and SQIVND (reference sequence). The CDR3 runs to 13 residues. The ends were cut back, 6 bases at V and 6 bases at J, with 14 bases in the middle. CDR3 protein: CASSTPTVAEAFF. CDR3 in DNA: TGTGCCAGTAGCACGCCGACAGTGGCTGAAGCTTTCTTT.

This clone was detected only once. The V and J genes are TRBV19 and TRBJ2-7; 9 bases are a match to TRBD2. Germline CDR1 reads LNHDA; CDR2 reads SQIVND (reference sequence). This CDR3 is 15 amino acids long. With 5 bases clipped from V and 2 bases from J, the junction kept 7 bases outside the gene matches. The CDR3 loop is CASSWAGGLPYEQYF. CDR3 DNA sequence: TGTGCCAGTAGTTGGGCGGGAGGGCTCCCCTACGAGCAGTACTTC.

Here the CDR3 DNA reads TGTGCCAGCAGTTCCCCGGGACTAGCGGGATTTGCGCAGTACTTC. Encoded protein: CASSSPGLAGFAQYF. The chain links TRBV27 to TRBJ2-7; 13 bases map to TRBD2. Trimming cost V 4 bases and J 9 bases; bases outside gene matches: 9. This CDR3 has 15 amino acids. Germline V gene data show CDR1 as MNHEY and CDR2 as SMNVEV (reference sequence).

In this sample, this clone turned up once. The J gene is TRBJ2-5, the V gene TRBV5-6; perhaps TRBD2 as D (6 bases). The V end was cut by 3 bases, the J end by 3 bases, with 12 bases between. Germline V gene data show CDR1 as SGHDT and CDR2 as YYEEEE. This CDR3 region has 14 residues. Here the CDR3 reads CASSSPGLEETQYF. CDR3 nucleotide sequence: TGTGCCAGCAGCTCCCCGGGACTTGAAGAGACCCAGTACTTC.

The CDR3 bases are TGTGCCAGCAGCCAGGGGGCCAGCTACACCTTC. It encodes CASSQGASYTF. The V gene is TRBV9, the J gene TRBJ1-2; TRBD1 agrees at 8 bases. Trimming at V came to 4 bases and at J to 9 bases, leaving 2 bases not matched to a gene. Looked up from germline, CDR1 is SGDLS and CDR2 is YYNGEE. This CDR3 has 11 residues.

The chain uses TRBV6-6 and TRBJ1-5, with TRBD1 matching over 11 bases. The CDR3 consists of 16 residues. V lost 0 bases to trimming and J lost 6 bases; unmatched junction nucleotides: 4. Germline V gene data show CDR1 as MNHNY and CDR2 as SVGAGI (reference sequence). CDR3 nucleotides: TGTGCCAGCAGTTACTCGGACAGGGGGCCTGTTCAGCCCCAGCATTTT. It codes for CASSYSDRGPVQPQHF.

This chain links TRBV13 with TRBJ2-5; TRBD2 aligns across 9 bases. The closer fit of TRBJ2-7 to the DNA end suggests the J call may be wrong. Germline CDR1 reads PRHDT; CDR2 reads FYEKMQ (reference sequence). CDR3 length: 16 amino acids. The CDR3 DNA reads as TGTGCCAGCAGCTTAGCGGGGCGGGAGGGGTCCTACGAGCAGTACTTC. Residues: CASSLAGREGSYEQYF.

The CDR3 sequence: CASSPTLAGARYEQYF. For the CDR3, the DNA is TGTGCCAGCAGCCCGACACTAGCGGGGGCTCGCTACGAGCAGTACTTC. The J gene is TRBJ2-7, the V gene TRBV7-9; 11 bases match TRBD2. The CDR3 is 16 amino acids. Germline CDR1 reads SEHNR; CDR2 reads FQNEAQ (reference sequence). The V and J ends lost 5 bases and 3 bases, in that order; junction bases with no gene match: 9.

This clone was counted once. Compared with germline, one end of the junction differs, possibly owing to a read error. The gene calls are TRBV5-8 and TRBJ2-3; 7 nucleotides match TRBD1. The CDR3 extends over 15 amino acids. CDR1 is SGHTS and CDR2 is YDEGEE in the germline V gene. Here the CDR3 reads CASTLTGLGTDTQYF. As DNA, the CDR3 is TGTGCCAGCACCTTGACAGGGTTAGGCACAGATACGCAGTATTTT.

The V and J genes are TRBV7-8 and TRBJ1-3; 7 bases fit TRBD1. The CDR3 is 16 amino acids. Germline assignment: CDR1 SGHVS and CDR2 FQNEAQ. The V and J ends lost 5 bases and 0 bases, in that order; junction bases with no gene match: 7. This chain's CDR3 is CASSPGQSGSGNTIYF. DNA of the CDR3: TGTGCCAGCAGCCCGGGACAGTCCGGCTCTGGAAACACCATATATTTT.

This chain connects TRBV4-1 to TRBJ2-7; 7 nucleotides match TRBD1. The CDR3 totals 15 residues. The J segment lost 4 bases and the V segment lost 5 bases, leaving 11 bases of the junction unmatched. CDR1 is MGHRA and CDR2 is YSYEKL in the germline V gene. The CDR3 sequence is CASSYLWDSTYEQYF. The CDR3 nucleotides read TGCGCCAGCAGCTACCTTTGGGACAGTACTTACGAGCAGTACTTC.

This rearrangement joins TRBV7-8 to TRBJ2-1, with 10 bases fitting TRBD2. CDR1 SGHVS and CDR2 FQNEAQ come from the germline V gene. After removal of 5 bases from V and 11 bases from J, the junction contained 6 bases not matched to a gene. The CDR3 loop spans 13 amino acids. This chain's CDR3 is CASSPGLAEKQFF. CDR3 nucleotide sequence: TGTGCCAGCAGCCCCGGACTAGCGGAGAAGCAGTTCTTC.